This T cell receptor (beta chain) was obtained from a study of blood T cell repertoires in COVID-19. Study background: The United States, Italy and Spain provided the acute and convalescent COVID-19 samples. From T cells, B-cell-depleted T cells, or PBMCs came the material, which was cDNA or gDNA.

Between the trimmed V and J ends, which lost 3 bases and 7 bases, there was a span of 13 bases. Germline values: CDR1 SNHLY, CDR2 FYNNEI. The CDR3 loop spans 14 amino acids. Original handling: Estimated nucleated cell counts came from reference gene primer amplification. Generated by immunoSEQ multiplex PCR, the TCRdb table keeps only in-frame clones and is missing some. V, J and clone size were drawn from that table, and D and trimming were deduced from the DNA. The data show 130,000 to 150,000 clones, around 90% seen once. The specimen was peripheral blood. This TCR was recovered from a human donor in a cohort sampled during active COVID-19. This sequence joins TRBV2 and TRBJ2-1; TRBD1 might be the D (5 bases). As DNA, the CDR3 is TGTGCCAGCAGTGAGAGGACACAGCAAAATGAGCAGTTCTTC. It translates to CASSERTQQNEQFF.